This T cell receptor (beta chain) comes out of a study of cytomegalovirus exposure and HLA in healthy donors. This clone was found a few times. The CDR3 covers 14 residues. With 3 bases clipped from V and 7 bases from J, the junction kept 7 bases outside the gene matches. The germline V gene encodes CDR1 LNHDA and CDR2 SQIVND (reference sequence). Vbeta (60) and Jbeta (13) primers were used in the PCR. Profiled with immunoSEQ multiplex PCR; TCRdb holds only in-frame clones, not every one. The table has around 250,000 clones, around 81% seen once. The sequence was obtained from a woman in her sixties in good health and CMV-seropositive. This rearrangement joins TRBV19 to TRBJ2-5, with TRBD2 matching over 8 bases. Specimen: PBMCs. The CDR3, as DNA: TGTGCCAGTAGTATCTCGGGAGGGCCGGGGACCCAGTACTTC. Protein: CASSISGGPGTQYF.